This T cell receptor (beta chain) was obtained from a study of blood T cells in healthy people across ages. Study-wide points: Greater diversity and more naive CD4+ cells were seen in long-lived donors than in aged donors. Roughly linear age-related decline in beta diversity appeared, significant by age approximately 40. Not knowing donor CMV status may have confounded expanded clonotype changes.

Alongside a J-beta primer mix, a sample-barcoded 5' primer served in a second PCR lasting about 7 to 12 cycles. One entry per CDR3 protein results from TCRdb running MiXCR on the 5' RACE reads. The sample lists 920,000 or so distinct CDR3 sequences; 40% to 45% were seen once. V was trimmed by 3 bases and J by 11 bases, leaving 14 bases between them. Germline CDR1 is SGHDT and CDR2 is YYEEEE. CDR3 length equals 12 residues. A minimum of 5 micrograms of total RNA was extracted per sample. On this clonotype: Its antigen is not known.

The clonotype originates from a woman aged 60 to 75 in good health. V is TRBV5-6 and J is TRBJ2-5; D not resolved. The material sequenced was blood. The CDR3 nucleotides read TGTGCCAGCAGCTATGAGGCGGATGAGCAGTACTTC. Translating gives CASSYEADEQYF. Drawing the rest from reference TRBV5-6 and TRBJ2-5, the complete variable domain is DAGVTQSPTHLIKTRGQQVTLRCSPKSGHDTVSWYQQALGQGPQFIFQYYEEEERQRGNFPDRFSGHQFPNYSSELNVNALLLGDSALYLCASSYEADEQYFGPGTRLLVL.